The rows below give T cell receptor beta chains drawn from one sample of a study of identical twins. One entry per CDR3 protein results from TCRdb running MiXCR on the 5' RACE reads. Here the sample spans roughly 240,000 distinct CDR3 sequences, 7% being singletons. These data also formed part of another study, on yellow fever vaccine responses in identical twins.

Sequences were obtained from memory (CD45RO+) T cells sorted from blood. The receptors were sampled from a woman younger than 30 in good health. CDR3s include the opening cysteine and the closing phenylalanine or tryptophan. A D gene is named only where the DNA matches it firmly. The listing skips clone size in some rows; elsewhere it reads once, few, many or a size class.

j_gene: TRBJ2-1; d_gene: -; v_gene: TRBV2; abundance: many; CDR3nt: TGTGCCAGCAGTGAAAAGGGGGCAGGGAGGGATGAGCAGTTCTTC; CDR3aa: CASSEKGAGRDEQFF
j_gene: TRBJ2-3; d_gene: TRBD2; v_gene: TRBV24-1; abundance: few; CDR3nt: TGTGCCACCGCAGTAGCGGGGCGCACAGATACGCAGTATTTT; CDR3aa: CATAVAGRTDTQYF
j_gene: TRBJ1-2; d_gene: TRBD1; v_gene: TRBV24-1; abundance: few; CDR3nt: TGTGCCACCAGTGACTGGGACAGGGGGAATGGCTACACCTTC; CDR3aa: CATSDWDRGNGYTF
j_gene: TRBJ1-6; d_gene: -; v_gene: TRBV28; abundance: few; CDR3nt: TGTGCCAGCAGTTTTGGCCCGACGGATTCACCCCTCCACTTT; CDR3aa: CASSFGPTDSPLHF
j_gene: TRBJ1-1; d_gene: -; v_gene: TRBV20-1; abundance: many; CDR3nt: TGCAGTGCTAAGAGGCCTCCGGTAATGACAGAGGAGAACACTGAAGCTTTCTTT; CDR3aa: CSAKRPPVMTEENTEAFF
j_gene: TRBJ2-2; d_gene: -; v_gene: TRBV12-3/TRBV12-4; abundance: few; CDR3nt: TGTGCCAGCAGTTCCGACGAATCGGCCGGGGAGCTGTTTTTT; CDR3aa: CASSSDESAGELFF
j_gene: TRBJ2-1; d_gene: -; v_gene: TRBV3-1; abundance: -; CDR3nt: TGTGCCAGCAGCCAAGCGCCTAGCTCCTACAATGAGCAGTTCTTC; CDR3aa: CASSQAPSSYNEQFF
j_gene: TRBJ2-1; d_gene: -; v_gene: TRBV27; abundance: few; CDR3nt: TGTGCCAGCAGTCCTCGGTCCAAAAACAATGAGCAGTTCTTC; CDR3aa: CASSPRSKNNEQFF
j_gene: TRBJ1-1; d_gene: TRBD1; v_gene: TRBV4-1; abundance: few; CDR3nt: TGCGCCAGCAGCCAAGAACCCGGGACAGCCTACTACACTGAAGCTTTCTTT; CDR3aa: CASSQEPGTAYYTEAFF
j_gene: TRBJ1-2; d_gene: TRBD1; v_gene: TRBV5-1; abundance: many; CDR3nt: TGCGCCAGCAGCGCCGACAGGGCTTCTTTCTATGGCTACACCTTC; CDR3aa: CASSADRASFYGYTF
j_gene: TRBJ1-2; d_gene: -; v_gene: TRBV4-1; abundance: many; CDR3nt: TGCGCCAGCAGCCCGGGAGCTAACTATGGCTACACCTTC; CDR3aa: CASSPGANYGYTF
j_gene: TRBJ2-2; d_gene: TRBD2; v_gene: TRBV28; abundance: -; CDR3nt: TGTGCCAGCAGCGGGGGGTGGCGCACCGGGGAGCTGTTTTTT; CDR3aa: CASSGGWRTGELFF
j_gene: TRBJ2-1; d_gene: TRBD2; v_gene: TRBV7-6; abundance: few; CDR3nt: TGTGCCAGCAGCTTACAGACTAGCTCTGAGCAGTTCTTC; CDR3aa: CASSLQTSSEQFF
j_gene: TRBJ2-3; d_gene: -; v_gene: TRBV11-2; abundance: few; CDR3nt: TGTGCCAGCAGACCAACCGGGACCCAACATACGCAGTATTTT; CDR3aa: CASRPTGTQHTQYF
j_gene: TRBJ2-5; d_gene: -; v_gene: TRBV5-1; abundance: many; CDR3nt: TGCGCCAGCAGAAAAACGCAAGAGACCCAGTACTTC; CDR3aa: CASRKTQETQYF
j_gene: TRBJ2-7; d_gene: -; v_gene: TRBV27; abundance: -; CDR3nt: TGTGCCAGCAGTGAGGCCGGGAAGCAGTACTTC; CDR3aa: CASSEAGKQYF
j_gene: TRBJ1-2; d_gene: -; v_gene: TRBV6-1; abundance: few; CDR3nt: TGTGCCAGCAGTGGCTGGGGGCCTCCATATGGCTACACCTTC; CDR3aa: CASSGWGPPYGYTF
j_gene: TRBJ2-5; d_gene: -; v_gene: TRBV25-1; abundance: few; CDR3nt: TGTGCCAGCAGTGCAGTAGCAAGAGAGACCCAGTACTTC; CDR3aa: CASSAVARETQYF
j_gene: TRBJ2-6; d_gene: -; v_gene: TRBV5-1; abundance: few; CDR3nt: TGCGCCAGCAGCCCCATACCTGGGGCCAACGTCCTGACTTTC; CDR3aa: CASSPIPGANVLTF
j_gene: TRBJ2-5; d_gene: -; v_gene: TRBV5-5; abundance: few; CDR3nt: TGTGCCAGCAGCCCGGACAGACTTCAAGAGACCCAGTACTTC; CDR3aa: CASSPDRLQETQYF
j_gene: TRBJ1-6; d_gene: -; v_gene: TRBV21-1; abundance: -; CDR3nt: TGTGCCAGCAGCAAAGGGGGGGGAGAGGGTATTTCACCCCTCCACTTT; CDR3aa: CASSKGGGEGISPLHF
j_gene: TRBJ1-2; d_gene: -; v_gene: TRBV28; abundance: -; CDR3nt: TGTGCCAGCAGGCTAGACAGGCGACCTAACTATGGCTACACCTTC; CDR3aa: CASRLDRRPNYGYTF